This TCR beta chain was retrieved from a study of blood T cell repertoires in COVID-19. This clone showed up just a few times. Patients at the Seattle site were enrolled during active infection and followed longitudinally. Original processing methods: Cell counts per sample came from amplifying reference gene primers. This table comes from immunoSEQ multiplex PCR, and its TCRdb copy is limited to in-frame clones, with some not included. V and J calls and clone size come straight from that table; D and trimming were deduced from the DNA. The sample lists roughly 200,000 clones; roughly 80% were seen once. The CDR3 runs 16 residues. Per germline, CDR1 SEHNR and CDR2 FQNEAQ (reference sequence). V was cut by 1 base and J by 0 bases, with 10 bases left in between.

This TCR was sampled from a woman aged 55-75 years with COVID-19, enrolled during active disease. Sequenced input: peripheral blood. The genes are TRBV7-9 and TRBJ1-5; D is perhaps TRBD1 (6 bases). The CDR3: CASSLVAGVSNQPQHF. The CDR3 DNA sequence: TGTGCCAGCAGCTTAGTGGCAGGGGTTAGCAATCAGCCCCAGCATTTT.